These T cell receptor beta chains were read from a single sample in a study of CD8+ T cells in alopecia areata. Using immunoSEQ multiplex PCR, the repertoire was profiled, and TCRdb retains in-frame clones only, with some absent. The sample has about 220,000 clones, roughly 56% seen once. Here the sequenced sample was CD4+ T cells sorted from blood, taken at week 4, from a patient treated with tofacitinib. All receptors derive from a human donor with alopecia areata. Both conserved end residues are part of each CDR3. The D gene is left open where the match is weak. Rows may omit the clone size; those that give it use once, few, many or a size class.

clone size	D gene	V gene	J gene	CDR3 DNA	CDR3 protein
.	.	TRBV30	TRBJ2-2	TGTGCCTGGAGTGTACGGGGTACCGGGGAGCTGTTTTTT	CAWSVRGTGELFF
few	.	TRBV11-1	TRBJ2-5	TGTGCCAGCAGCTTTGTAGCGGAAGAGACCCAGTACTTC	CASSFVAEETQYF
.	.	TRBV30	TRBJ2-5	TGTGCCTGGAGCCCAGGGGAAGTGACCCAGTACTTC	CAWSPGEVTQYF
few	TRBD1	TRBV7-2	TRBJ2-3	TGTGCCAGCAGCTTAGGAGGGGGCCGTTCAGATACGCAGTATTTT	CASSLGGGRSDTQYF
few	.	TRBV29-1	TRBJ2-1	TGCAGCGTTGACGGGCACAATGAGCAGTTCTTC	CSVDGHNEQFF
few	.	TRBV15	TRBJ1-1	TGTGCCACCAGCAGAGAGATTAGAGACACTGAAGCTTTCTTT	CATSREIRDTEAFF
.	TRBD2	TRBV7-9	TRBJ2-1	TGTGCCAGCAGCTCCTTGACTAGCAGGGATGAGCAGTTCTTC	CASSSLTSRDEQFF
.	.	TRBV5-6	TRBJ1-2	TGTGCCAGCAGCTTGGGTCGGGATGGCTACACCTTC	CASSLGRDGYTF
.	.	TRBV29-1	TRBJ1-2	TGCAGCGTTGAAGAACGGCCCAACTATGGCTACACCTTC	CSVEERPNYGYTF
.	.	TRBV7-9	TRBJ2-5	TGTGCCAGCAGCCCTACGGGAGAAGAGACCCAGTACTTC	CASSPTGEETQYF
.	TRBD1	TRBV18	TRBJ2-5	TGTGCCAGCTCGACGCAGGGGGTCGACGAGACCCAGTACTTC	CASSTQGVDETQYF
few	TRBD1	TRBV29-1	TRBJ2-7	TGCAGCGTTTTAAACCCCCGGACAGGGGGTGGATACGAGCAGTACTTC	CSVLNPRTGGGYEQYF
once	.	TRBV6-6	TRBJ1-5	TGTGCCAGCAGGGTCGGGGTCGGTAAGCCCCAGCATTTT	CASRVGVGKPQHF
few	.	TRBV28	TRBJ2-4	TGTGCCAGCAGGGACGGACAGACAAACATTCAGTACTTC	CASRDGQTNIQYF
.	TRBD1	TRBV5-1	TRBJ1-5	TGCGCCAGCAGCTTGGGGGACAGGGAAAGTCAGCCCCAGCATTTT	CASSLGDRESQPQHF
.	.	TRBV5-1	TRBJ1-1	TGCGCCAGCAGCTTGGGACAGCAGAACACTGAAGCTTTCTTT	CASSLGQQNTEAFF
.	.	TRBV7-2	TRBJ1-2	TGTGCCAGCAGCTTAAGGACGGGTGGCTACACCTTC	CASSLRTGGYTF